This T cell receptor beta chain is from a study of CD8 T cells in Susac syndrome. Findings and limits, study-wide: It was acknowledged by the study that relatively few individuals were included in its TCR sequencing and HLA analysis.

Regarding this clonotype: What it recognizes is unknown.

It was with random hexamers that about 0.45 to 1 ug RNA was reverse transcribed. Multiplex PCR with immunoSEQ amplified the TCR beta CDR3 across 54 Vbeta and 13 Jbeta. TCRdb reprocessed the immunoSEQ multiplex PCR reads with MiXCR, giving one entry per CDR3 protein. The data show about 190,000 distinct CDR3 sequences, 80% to 95% seen once. TCR beta was sequenced from blood CD8+ and CD4+ T cells. Negative isolation was applied to CD8+ and CD4+ T cells, and FACS enrichment was applied to TEMRA cells. This clonotype was sampled from a human donor in good health. Sequencing used CD4+ T cells from PBMCs.

CDR3 coding DNA: TGTGCCACCACCCCCGGGGGTTCCTACGAGCAGTACTTC. As protein: CATTPGGSYEQYF. The rearrangement joins TRBV15 to TRBJ2-7, with a tentative D call TRBD2 (6 bases). The CDR3 is 13 amino acids. CDR1 is LNHNV and CDR2 is YYDKDF in the germline V gene (reference sequence). V lost 7 bases and J lost 1, with 11 bases in between.